The sequence of this TCR beta chain was determined in a study of identical twins' blood T cells. TCRdb reprocessed the 5' RACE reads with MiXCR, giving one entry per CDR3 protein. The sample carries a few hundred thousand distinct CDR3 sequences, about 28% recorded once. The germline V and J ends were trimmed by 4 bases and 2 bases, with 11 bases remaining between them. This CDR3 has 14 amino acids. Germline values: CDR1 MNHEY, CDR2 SMNVEV (reference sequence). The V call is TRBV27, the J call TRBJ1-2; D remains unclear. The receptor's source is a woman aged 18 to 55 in good health. Material: PBMCs. The CDR3 DNA reads TGTGCCAGCAGTTCTGTGGGCAAGAACTATGGCTACACCTTC. Translating gives CASSSVGKNYGYTF.